This TCR beta chain emerged from a study of early T cells in non-severe SARS-CoV-2 infection (dated by TCRdb to about 2021). For context, the study as a whole: Because TCR sequencing was done on bulk RNA from unsorted whole blood, the alpha and beta chains could not be paired.

The CDR3 runs 14 residues from the cysteine to the phenylalanine. This entry keeps only the CDR3 DNA: 42 bases, framed from base 1. Trimming takes 2 bases off V and 4 bases off J; junction bases not matched to a gene: 7. CDR1 DFQATT and CDR2 SNEGSKA were looked up in the germline V gene (reference sequence). The library was produced with 5' RACE. The sequencer was a NextSeq 500. To correct for sequencing error and PCR bias, the TCR library protocol tagged individual cDNA molecules with unique molecular identifiers. Sequencing covered both TCR alpha and beta chains, and within each sample the abundances of alpha and beta sequences were tightly co-correlated. The study's processing was this. V gene, J gene and CDR3 annotation of TCR sequences was performed with Decombinator V4. Expanded TCRs were defined as changing significantly between any two time points under a Poisson model with p below 0.0001. Abundances of TCRs were expressed as counts per million after normalisation to the total number of TCRs sequenced in each sample. TRAV1-2 paired with TRAJ12, TRAJ20 or TRAJ33 defined MAIT TCRs, while TRAV10 paired with TRAJ18 defined iNKT TCRs. VDJdb, accessed 1 November 2021, was searched for CMV, EBV and SARS-CoV-2 annotated TCRs, excluding TCRs annotated for multiple antigens. TCRdb reworked the public reads: Q25 trimming with fastp, MiXCR clone assembly, productive beta chains retained. Each entry merges the rows of one CDR3 protein and shows their most common DNA and genes. The V and J calls were determined by TCRdb, not by the authors. A total of tens of thousands of distinct CDR3 sequences appear in this sample, roughly 12% of them only once. The top ten hold approximately 5% of the sample.

The table lists this clonotype with a few counts. Its antigen has not been determined. Base qualities are not provided; no much larger clone lies one nucleotide away. Set within a cohort of healthcare workers in London, UK, this nested case-control study involved weekly PCR testing of nasopharyngeal swabs along with blood sampling. Healthcare workers were recruited during the week of the UK lockdown, between 23 and 31 March 2020, and followed weekly for up to about 16 weeks. The full study reports these points: VDJdb matching was skewed toward anti-spike CD8 responses, so virus-specific expansions were likely underestimated and private and CD4 specificities were missed.

The clonotype was recovered from an adult who was a healthcare worker with PCR-confirmed SARS-CoV-2 infection or an uninfected control (not recorded which). The chain was built from TRBV20-1 and TRBJ2-5, with TRBD2 matching 7 junction bases. The sample comprised whole blood. The sequenced DNA: TGCAGTGCTAGATCTGCGGGAGTGCGAGAGACCCAGTACTTC. Its protein is CSARSAGVRETQYF.